This T cell receptor (beta chain) was sequenced for a study of blood T cell repertoires in COVID-19. V shed 1 base and J shed 5 bases, with 12 bases lying between them. Germline values: CDR1 SGHNT, CDR2 YYREEE (reference sequence). CDR3 length: 14 residues. Method: immunoSEQ multiplex PCR; TCRdb's copy keeps in-frame clones and lacks some. Of tens of thousands of clones in the sample, about four fifths are singletons; the top ten hold approximately 4.9%. This receptor was identified in a human donor in a cohort sampled during active COVID-19. The specimen sequenced was peripheral blood. The gene calls are TRBV5-4 and TRBJ1-2, with D perhaps TRBD1 (5 bases). The chain's CDR3 is CASSLSQALYGYTF. CDR3 sequence (DNA): TGTGCCAGCAGCTTGTCACAGGCCCTGTATGGCTACACCTTC.